This is a list of T cell receptor beta chains from one sample in a study of blood T cell repertoires in COVID-19. Only in-frame clones appear in the TCRdb table, and some are missing; sequencing was by immunoSEQ multiplex PCR. The sample has 330,000 or so clones; approximately 88% are singletons. Sequences were obtained from peripheral blood. The source of these receptors is a man between 25 and 39 years old with COVID-19, enrolled during active disease. The CDR3 runs from the conserved cysteine through the conserved F or W. D genes are given only for firm matches. Clone size appears in some rows only: once, few, many, or a class for an expanded clone.

clone size: .
J gene: TRBJ2-1
V gene: TRBV27
D gene: .
CDR3 protein: CASSFTRGSLRGYNEQFF
CDR3 DNA: TGTGCCAGCAGTTTCACCAGGGGCAGCTTAAGGGGCTACAATGAGCAGTTCTTC

clone size: .
J gene: TRBJ2-7
V gene: TRBV19
D gene: TRBD1
CDR3 protein: CASSAGTGGNYEQYF
CDR3 DNA: TGTGCCAGTAGTGCCGGGACAGGGGGAAACTACGAGCAGTACTTC

clone size: .
J gene: TRBJ1-2
V gene: TRBV3-1/TRBV3-2
D gene: TRBD1
CDR3 protein: CASSPYQGQGVNGYTF
CDR3 DNA: TGTGCCAGCAGCCCGTACCAGGGACAGGGGGTAAACGGCTACACCTTC

clone size: .
J gene: TRBJ1-2
V gene: TRBV6-5
D gene: TRBD1
CDR3 protein: CASSWGTGSYGYTF
CDR3 DNA: TGTGCCAGCAGTTGGGGGACAGGGTCCTATGGCTACACCTTC

clone size: .
J gene: TRBJ1-5
V gene: TRBV5-4
D gene: TRBD1
CDR3 protein: CASSFRTGPKDHQPQHF
CDR3 DNA: TGTGCCAGCAGCTTCAGGACAGGGCCCAAAGATCATCAGCCCCAGCATTTT

clone size: .
J gene: TRBJ1-2
V gene: TRBV6-2/TRBV6-3
D gene: TRBD1
CDR3 protein: CASSSDRVSGYTF
CDR3 DNA: TGTGCCAGCAGCTCGGACAGGGTGAGCGGCTACACCTTC

clone size: .
J gene: TRBJ2-3
V gene: TRBV18
D gene: TRBD1
CDR3 protein: CASTRQGTSTDTQYF
CDR3 DNA: TGTGCCAGCACCCGACAGGGGACTAGCACAGATACGCAGTATTTT

clone size: .
J gene: TRBJ1-6
V gene: TRBV2
D gene: .
CDR3 protein: CASSALDSNSPLHF
CDR3 DNA: TGTGCCAGCAGTGCTTTGGACAGCAATTCACCCCTCCACTTT

clone size: .
J gene: TRBJ1-2
V gene: TRBV3-1/TRBV3-2
D gene: TRBD1
CDR3 protein: CASSQVGGDSYGYTF
CDR3 DNA: TGTGCCAGCAGCCAAGTCGGTGGGGACAGCTATGGCTACACCTTC

clone size: .
J gene: TRBJ2-1
V gene: TRBV19
D gene: .
CDR3 protein: CASSMLQGKEQFF
CDR3 DNA: TGTGCCAGTAGTATGTTGCAGGGAAAAGAGCAGTTCTTC

clone size: .
J gene: TRBJ2-3
V gene: TRBV6-2/TRBV6-3
D gene: .
CDR3 protein: CASSYFRWSSEADTQYF
CDR3 DNA: TGTGCCAGCAGTTACTTTCGATGGTCTAGCGAGGCAGATACGCAGTATTTT

clone size: .
J gene: TRBJ2-2
V gene: TRBV2
D gene: TRBD1
CDR3 protein: CASRGQGRDTGELFF
CDR3 DNA: TGTGCCAGCAGGGGACAGGGGCGCGACACCGGGGAGCTGTTTTTT

clone size: .
J gene: TRBJ2-4
V gene: TRBV9
D gene: TRBD2
CDR3 protein: CASSVYPAGGTKNIQYF
CDR3 DNA: TGTGCCAGCAGCGTTTACCCAGCGGGGGGCACCAAAAACATTCAGTACTTC

clone size: .
J gene: TRBJ2-7
V gene: TRBV11-2
D gene: .
CDR3 protein: CASSEGFYEQYF
CDR3 DNA: TGTGCCAGCAGCGAGGGTTTCTACGAGCAGTACTTC

clone size: .
J gene: TRBJ1-1
V gene: TRBV14
D gene: TRBD1
CDR3 protein: CASRLTTGATEAFF
CDR3 DNA: TGTGCCAGCAGACTAACAACAGGGGCCACTGAAGCTTTCTTT

clone size: .
J gene: TRBJ1-4
V gene: TRBV15
D gene: .
CDR3 protein: CATSTLQDTNEKLFF
CDR3 DNA: TGTGCCACCAGCACTTTACAGGACACCAATGAAAAACTGTTTTTT

clone size: .
J gene: TRBJ1-3
V gene: TRBV9
D gene: .
CDR3 protein: CASSVVGTDSGNTIYF
CDR3 DNA: TGTGCCAGCAGCGTAGTGGGCACGGACTCTGGAAACACCATATATTTT

clone size: .
J gene: TRBJ2-7
V gene: TRBV5-6
D gene: .
CDR3 protein: CASSLERTDYEQYF
CDR3 DNA: TGTGCCAGCAGCCTCGAAAGGACAGACTACGAGCAGTACTTC

clone size: .
J gene: TRBJ2-2
V gene: TRBV24-1
D gene: .
CDR3 protein: CATSDYQGNTGELFF
CDR3 DNA: TGTGCCACCAGTGATTATCAGGGAAACACCGGGGAGCTGTTTTTT

clone size: .
J gene: TRBJ1-1
V gene: TRBV7-2
D gene: .
CDR3 protein: CASSPQTGDTEAFF
CDR3 DNA: TGTGCCAGCAGCCCTCAGACCGGGGACACTGAAGCTTTCTTT

clone size: .
J gene: TRBJ1-1
V gene: TRBV9
D gene: .
CDR3 protein: CASSVVGGQNTEAFF
CDR3 DNA: TGTGCCAGCAGCGTAGTTGGAGGCCAGAACACTGAAGCTTTCTTT

clone size: .
J gene: TRBJ1-1
V gene: TRBV25-1
D gene: TRBD1
CDR3 protein: CASTPPRQGSMNTEAFF
CDR3 DNA: TGTGCCAGCACTCCTCCCAGACAGGGGAGCATGAACACTGAAGCTTTCTTT

clone size: .
J gene: TRBJ2-7
V gene: TRBV4-3
D gene: TRBD2
CDR3 protein: CASSQDDGTSTSGSSYEQYF
CDR3 DNA: TGCGCCAGCAGCCAAGATGATGGGACTTCGACTAGCGGGAGTTCCTACGAGCAGTACTTC

clone size: few
J gene: TRBJ2-7
V gene: TRBV20-1
D gene: .
CDR3 protein: CSGHQNYEQYF
CDR3 DNA: TGCAGTGGACATCAAAACTACGAGCAGTACTTC

clone size: .
J gene: TRBJ2-5
V gene: TRBV4-3
D gene: .
CDR3 protein: CASSQGTGEAQETQYF
CDR3 DNA: TGCGCCAGCAGCCAAGGGACGGGGGAAGCGCAAGAGACCCAGTACTTC

clone size: .
J gene: TRBJ1-5
V gene: TRBV6-2/TRBV6-3
D gene: .
CDR3 protein: CASSYLQGGDQPQHF
CDR3 DNA: TGTGCCAGCAGTTACCTACAGGGAGGGGATCAGCCCCAGCATTTT

clone size: .
J gene: TRBJ2-7
V gene: TRBV18
D gene: .
CDR3 protein: CASSPPVPYEQYF
CDR3 DNA: TGTGCCAGCTCACCTCCAGTACCCTACGAGCAGTACTTC

clone size: .
J gene: TRBJ1-1
V gene: TRBV7-2
D gene: .
CDR3 protein: CASSFQGLGTEAFF
CDR3 DNA: TGTGCCAGCAGCTTCCAGGGTTTAGGGACTGAAGCTTTCTTT

clone size: .
J gene: TRBJ2-3
V gene: TRBV7-3
D gene: .
CDR3 protein: CASSAYPLDTQYF
CDR3 DNA: TGTGCCAGCAGCGCCTACCCCCTAGATACGCAGTATTTT

clone size: .
J gene: TRBJ2-3
V gene: TRBV6-5
D gene: TRBD2
CDR3 protein: CASSYRLAGDTQYF
CDR3 DNA: TGTGCCAGCAGTTATCGACTAGCTGGAGATACGCAGTATTTT

clone size: .
J gene: TRBJ2-5
V gene: TRBV15
D gene: TRBD2
CDR3 protein: CATSRDWGSGGETQYF
CDR3 DNA: TGTGCCACCAGCAGAGATTGGGGTAGCGGGGGGGAGACCCAGTACTTC

clone size: once
J gene: TRBJ2-7
V gene: TRBV6-5
D gene: .
CDR3 protein: CASRTGYEQYF
CDR3 DNA: TGTGCCAGCCGAACGGGGTACGAGCAGTACTTC

clone size: .
J gene: TRBJ2-7
V gene: TRBV18
D gene: TRBD1
CDR3 protein: CASSPPSGQGVYEQYF
CDR3 DNA: TGTGCCAGCTCACCACCTTCTGGACAGGGCGTCTACGAGCAGTACTTC

clone size: .
J gene: TRBJ1-5
V gene: TRBV19
D gene: TRBD1
CDR3 protein: CASKPGRGTVNQPQHF
CDR3 DNA: TGTGCCAGTAAGCCGGGACGGGGGACAGTAAATCAGCCCCAGCATTTT

clone size: .
J gene: TRBJ1-1
V gene: TRBV11-2
D gene: TRBD1
CDR3 protein: CASSFRTGGINTEAFF
CDR3 DNA: TGTGCCAGCAGCTTCCGGACAGGGGGGATTAACACTGAAGCTTTCTTT

clone size: once
J gene: TRBJ2-3
V gene: TRBV9
D gene: TRBD2
CDR3 protein: CASSVGGSGGGTDTQYF
CDR3 DNA: TGTGCCAGCAGCGTAGGAGGGTCGGGAGGCGGAACAGATACGCAGTATTTT

clone size: .
J gene: TRBJ2-7
V gene: TRBV19
D gene: .
CDR3 protein: CASRNRASYEQYF
CDR3 DNA: TGTGCCAGTAGAAACAGGGCATCCTACGAGCAGTACTTC

clone size: .
J gene: TRBJ2-7
V gene: TRBV7-2
D gene: .
CDR3 protein: CASSLLERKAYEQYF
CDR3 DNA: TGTGCCAGCAGCTTATTAGAGCGGAAAGCCTACGAGCAGTACTTC

clone size: .
J gene: TRBJ2-1
V gene: TRBV30
D gene: .
CDR3 protein: CAWSVIRSSYNEQFF
CDR3 DNA: TGTGCCTGGAGTGTAATCCGCAGCTCCTACAATGAGCAGTTCTTC

clone size: .
J gene: TRBJ2-1
V gene: TRBV14
D gene: .
CDR3 protein: CASSRLERRIPFYNEQFF
CDR3 DNA: TGTGCCAGCAGCCGGTTGGAGCGTCGGATTCCCTTCTACAATGAGCAGTTCTTC

clone size: .
J gene: TRBJ1-5
V gene: TRBV19
D gene: .
CDR3 protein: CASSILWRNQPQHF
CDR3 DNA: TGTGCCAGTAGTATCTTGTGGAGGAACCAGCCCCAGCATTTT

clone size: .
J gene: TRBJ2-7
V gene: TRBV18
D gene: TRBD2
CDR3 protein: CASSTAGGGEQYF
CDR3 DNA: TGTGCCAGCTCCACAGCGGGAGGGGGTGAGCAGTACTTC

clone size: many
J gene: TRBJ1-1
V gene: TRBV4-3
D gene: .
CDR3 protein: CASSQIQGNTEAFF
CDR3 DNA: TGCGCCAGCAGCCAGATACAGGGGAACACTGAAGCTTTCTTT

clone size: .
J gene: TRBJ1-1
V gene: TRBV11-2
D gene: .
CDR3 protein: CASSSYSDTEAFF
CDR3 DNA: TGTGCCAGCAGCTCTTACAGTGACACTGAAGCTTTCTTT